This T cell receptor beta chain is drawn from a study of blood T cell repertoires in COVID-19. The CDR3 sequence is 13 residues long. Trimming removed 3 bases at V and 14 bases at J, with 16 bases between. The germline gives CDR1 SEHNR, CDR2 FQNEAQ (reference sequence). Here immunoSEQ multiplex PCR was the method, and the copy in TCRdb shows in-frame clones only, minus some. The sample has about 61,000 clones, 65% to 85% seen once; the top ten hold around 5.8%. The clonotype comes from a woman in her seventies with acute or convalescent COVID-19. The material sequenced was peripheral blood. The V and J genes are TRBV7-9 and TRBJ1-4; the D gene is possibly TRBD1 (5 bases). The CDR3 region is CASSLGPSGVLFF. The CDR3, as DNA: TGTGCCAGCAGCTTGGGACCCTCGGGGGTGCTGTTTTTT. Full variable domain (outside the CDR3, taken from reference TRBV7-9 and TRBJ1-4): DTGVSQNPRHKITKRGQNVTFRCDPISEHNRLYWYRQTLGQGPEFLTYFQNEAQLEKSRLLSDRFSAERPKGSFSTLEIQRTEQGDSAMYLCASSLGPSGVLFFGSGTQLSVL.